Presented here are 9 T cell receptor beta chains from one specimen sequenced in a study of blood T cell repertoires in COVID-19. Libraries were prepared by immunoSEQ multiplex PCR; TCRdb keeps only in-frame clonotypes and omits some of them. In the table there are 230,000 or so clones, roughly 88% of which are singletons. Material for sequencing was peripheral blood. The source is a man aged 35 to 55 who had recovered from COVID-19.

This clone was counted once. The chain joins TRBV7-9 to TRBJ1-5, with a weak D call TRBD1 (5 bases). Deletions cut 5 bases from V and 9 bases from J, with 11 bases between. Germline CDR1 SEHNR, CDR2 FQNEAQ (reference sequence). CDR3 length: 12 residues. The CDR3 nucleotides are TGTGCCAGCAGCCTAGGGGAGGGGCCCCAGCATTTT. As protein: CASSLGEGPQHF. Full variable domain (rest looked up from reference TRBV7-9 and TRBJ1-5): DTGVSQNPRHKITKRGQNVTFRCDPISEHNRLYWYRQTLGQGPEFLTYFQNEAQLEKSRLLSDRFSAERPKGSFSTLEIQRTEQGDSAMYLCASSLGEGPQHFGDGTRLSIL.

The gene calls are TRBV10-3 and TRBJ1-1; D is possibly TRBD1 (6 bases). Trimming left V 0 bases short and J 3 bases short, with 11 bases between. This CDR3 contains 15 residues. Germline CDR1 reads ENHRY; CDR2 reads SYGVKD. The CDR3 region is CAISESGQRDTEAFF. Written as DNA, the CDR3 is TGTGCCATCAGTGAGTCCGGACAGAGGGACACTGAAGCTTTCTTT.

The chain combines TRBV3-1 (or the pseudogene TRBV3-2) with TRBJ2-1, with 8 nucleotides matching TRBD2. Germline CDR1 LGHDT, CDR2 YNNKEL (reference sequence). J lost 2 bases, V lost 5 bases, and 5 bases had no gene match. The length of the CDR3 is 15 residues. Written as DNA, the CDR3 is TGTGCCAGCAGCGATATAGCGGGGCCCTACAATGAGCAGTTCTTC. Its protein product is CASSDIAGPYNEQFF.

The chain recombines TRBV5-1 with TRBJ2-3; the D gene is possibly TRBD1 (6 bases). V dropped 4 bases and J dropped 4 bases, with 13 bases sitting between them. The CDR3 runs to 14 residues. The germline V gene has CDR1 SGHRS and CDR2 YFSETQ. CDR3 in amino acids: CASSPRGDADTQYF. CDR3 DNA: TGCGCCAGCAGCCCCAGGGGAGATGCAGATACGCAGTATTTT.

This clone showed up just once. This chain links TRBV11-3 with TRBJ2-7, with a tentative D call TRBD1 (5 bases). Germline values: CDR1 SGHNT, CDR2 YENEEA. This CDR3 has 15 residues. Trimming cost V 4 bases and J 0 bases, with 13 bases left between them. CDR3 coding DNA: TGTGCCAGCAGCTCCAGGGTCTCAAGCTCCTACGAGCAGTACTTC. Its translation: CASSSRVSSSYEQYF.

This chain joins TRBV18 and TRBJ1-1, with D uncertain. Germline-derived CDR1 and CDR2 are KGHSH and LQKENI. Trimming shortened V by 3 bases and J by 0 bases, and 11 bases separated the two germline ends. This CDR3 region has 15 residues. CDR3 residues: CASSPSSRVNTEAFF. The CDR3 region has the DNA TGTGCCAGCTCACCTTCCTCCCGAGTGAACACTGAAGCTTTCTTT.

CDR3 region: CASSQAGATEAFF. DNA of the CDR3: TGTGCCAGCAGCCAGGCAGGGGCCACTGAAGCTTTCTTT. V is TRBV3-1 (or the pseudogene TRBV3-2) and J is TRBJ1-1; TRBD1 might be the D (6 bases). This CDR3 region has 13 residues. Trimming stripped 3 bases from V and 4 bases from J, with 9 bases between. Germline V gives CDR1 LGHDT, CDR2 YNNKEL (reference sequence).

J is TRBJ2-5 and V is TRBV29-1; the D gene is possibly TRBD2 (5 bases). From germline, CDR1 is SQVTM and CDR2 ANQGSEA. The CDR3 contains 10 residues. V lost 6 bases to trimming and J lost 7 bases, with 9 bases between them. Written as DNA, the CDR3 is TGCAGCGTCTTGAGCGGGACCCAGTACTTC. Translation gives CSVLSGTQYF.

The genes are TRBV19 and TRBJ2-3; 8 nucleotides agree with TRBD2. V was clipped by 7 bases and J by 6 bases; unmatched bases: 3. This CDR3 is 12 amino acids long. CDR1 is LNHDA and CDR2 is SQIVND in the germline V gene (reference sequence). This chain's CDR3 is CASTGGVDTQYF. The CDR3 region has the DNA TGTGCCAGTACCGGGGGGGTCGATACGCAGTATTTT.